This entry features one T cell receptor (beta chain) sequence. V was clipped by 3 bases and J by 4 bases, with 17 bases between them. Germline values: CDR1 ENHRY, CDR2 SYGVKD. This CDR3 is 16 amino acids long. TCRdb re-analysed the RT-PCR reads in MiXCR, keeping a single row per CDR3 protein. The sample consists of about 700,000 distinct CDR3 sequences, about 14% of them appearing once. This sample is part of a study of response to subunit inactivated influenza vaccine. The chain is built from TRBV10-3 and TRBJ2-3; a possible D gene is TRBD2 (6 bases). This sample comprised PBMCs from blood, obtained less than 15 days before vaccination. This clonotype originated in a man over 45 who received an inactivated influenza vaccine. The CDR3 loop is CAISDPGTLLADTQYF. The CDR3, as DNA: TGTGCCATCAGTGACCCCGGGACTCTACTAGCAGATACGCAGTATTTT.